This T cell receptor (beta chain) came from a study of post-analysis software for immune sequencing data. Study summary: Some patients lacked subtype; others had relapsing-remitting, secondary progressive or progressive-relapsing disease.

Of note for this clonotype: Antigen: not known.

TCR beta libraries were prepared from cDNA with unique molecular identifiers. TCRdb reprocessed the PCR reads with MiXCR, giving one entry per CDR3 protein. This table holds approximately 440,000 distinct CDR3 sequences, less than 45% found once. Study findings and constraints: Samples from one preparation batch, clustered by F measure, grouped strongly together.

Input material: blood. The origin of this receptor is a girl between 5 and 17 years old with multiple sclerosis.

This CDR3 is CASDRGLNTEAFF. CDR3 DNA sequence: TGTGCCAGCGACAGGGGTCTGAACACTGAAGCTTTCTTT. The rearrangement uses TRBV6-1 and TRBJ1-1; 8 bases align to TRBD1. Germline CDR1 is MNHNS and CDR2 is SASEGT. J gave up 0 bases and V 8 bases, and 2 bases lay outside the gene matches. The CDR3 loop spans 13 amino acids.